The 23 T cell receptor beta chains presented below share a single source sample, sequenced in a study of OX40 agonist ivuxolimab in advanced cancers. Here immunoSEQ multiplex PCR was the method, and the copy in TCRdb shows in-frame clones only, minus some. The sample lists approximately 84,000 clones; 65% to 90% were seen once. Source: CD4+ or CD8+ T cells sorted from blood, taken in a trial of the OX40 agonist ivuxolimab. The receptors derive from an adult with an advanced solid tumor such as melanoma, head and neck, liver or kidney cancer.

The chain is built from TRBV5-1 and TRBJ2-1, with 8 bases aligning to TRBD1. The CDR3 runs 12 residues. The trim removed 5 bases at V and 14 bases at J, leaving 9 bases unmatched. Germline CDR1 reads SGHRS; CDR2 reads YFSETQ. CDR3 amino acids: CASSLAGGWEFF. In nucleotides, the CDR3 is TGCGCCAGCAGTCTTGCAGGGGGCTGGGAGTTCTTC.

J is TRBJ1-6 and V is TRBV7-2; D call uncertain. There are 17 residues in the CDR3. Looked up from germline, CDR1 is SGHTA and CDR2 is FQGNSA. The V end lost 0 bases, the J end lost 8 bases, and 17 bases lay between the germline ends. The CDR3 region has the DNA TGTGCCAGCAGCTTAGCGAGGTGGGGAGGGAGTGATTCACCCCTCCACTTT. The encoded protein is CASSLARWGGSDSPLHF.

A word on this clone: One junction end disagrees with the germline gene, perhaps due to a read error. The chain couples TRBV13 to TRBJ1-5; weak D call: TRBD1 (5 bases). The germline V gene has CDR1 PRHDT and CDR2 FYEKMQ (reference sequence). The CDR3 spans 14 residues. The CDR3 coding sequence is TGTGCCAGCAGCGAGGGGATAGACGATCACCCCCAGCATTTT. It translates to CASSEGIDDHPQHF.

The J gene is TRBJ1-4, the V gene TRBV19; 8 bases are a match to TRBD1. After removal of 6 bases from V and 7 bases from J, the junction contained 7 bases not matched to a gene. The CDR3 extends over 14 amino acids. Germline-derived CDR1 and CDR2 are LNHDA and SQIVND (reference sequence). CDR3 nucleotide sequence: TGTGCCAGTAGCCGGACAGGGCTGGCTGAAAAACTGTTTTTT. Amino acids: CASSRTGLAEKLFF.

This sequence joins TRBV27 and TRBJ2-7, with a weak D call TRBD1 (5 bases). From germline, CDR1 is MNHEY and CDR2 SMNVEV (reference sequence). The CDR3 sequence is 14 residues long. Trimming pared 7 bases from V and 4 bases from J, leaving 17 bases between. This CDR3 reads CASMGRAKGYEQYF. The DNA of the CDR3 is TGTGCCAGCATGGGGCGAGCGAAAGGATACGAGCAGTACTTC.

The rearrangement joins TRBV7-9 to TRBJ1-3; D is unclear. CDR3 size: 14 residues. Deletions cut 0 bases from V and 2 bases from J, with 5 bases between. Germline V gene data show CDR1 as SEHNR and CDR2 as FQNEAQ (reference sequence). In DNA form, the CDR3 reads TGTGCCAGCAGCTTAGCGGGTACTGGAAACACCATATATTTT. It codes for CASSLAGTGNTIYF.

The rearrangement links TRBV5-1 to TRBJ2-5, with D perhaps matching TRBD1 (5 bases). The germline gives CDR1 SGHRS, CDR2 YFSETQ. V was cut by 0 bases and J by 5 bases, with 8 bases left in between. The CDR3 extends over 13 amino acids. CDR3 in DNA: TGCGCCAGCAGCTTGGCTGGGGCGGAGACCCAGTACTTC. It codes for CASSLAGAETQYF.

The chain carries TRBV2 and TRBJ2-3; 12 bases agree with TRBD2. The germline gives CDR1 SNHLY, CDR2 FYNNEI. This CDR3 contains 16 residues. Germline trimming cut 3 bases from V and 6 bases from J; bases unmatched to any gene: 7. As DNA, the CDR3 is TGTGCCAGCAGTGACTCTCTAGCGGGGGGGATGGATACGCAGTATTTT. This codes for CASSDSLAGGMDTQYF. The full variable domain, rest sourced from reference TRBV2 and TRBJ2-3, is EPEVTQTPSHQVTQMGQEVILRCVPISNHLYFYWYRQILGQKVEFLVSFYNNEISEKSEIFDDQFSVERPDGSNFTLKIRSTKLEDSAMYFCASSDSLAGGMDTQYFGPGTRLTVL.

The chain has TRBV30 and TRBJ2-5; D gene unclear. With 5 bases removed from V and 7 bases from J, the gap between germline ends came to 11 bases. Germline-derived CDR1 and CDR2 are GTSNPN and SVGIG (reference sequence). This CDR3 contains 11 residues. This CDR3 is CAWSGSGTQYF. The CDR3 DNA reads as TGTGCCTGGTCTGGTTCAGGGACCCAGTACTTC.

This chain uses TRBV5-6 with TRBJ2-7, with TRBD2 matching over 7 bases. V gave up 0 bases and J gave up 3 bases; unmatched junction bases: 3. Per the germline V gene, CDR1 is SGHDT and CDR2 is YYEEEE. The CDR3 runs 14 residues. Here the CDR3 DNA reads TGTGCCAGCAGCTTGGACGGGGGGTACTACGAGCAGTACTTC. It translates to CASSLDGGYYEQYF.

In its sample, this clone was seen once. This chain joins TRBV9 and TRBJ2-7; a weak D match, TRBD2 (5 bases). Germline V gene data show CDR1 as SGDLS and CDR2 as YYNGEE. Trimming left V 0 bases short and J 3 bases short, with 16 bases between. The CDR3 extends over 16 amino acids. CDR3 DNA sequence: TGTGCCAGCAGCGTAGAGGGAGCGGATTCCGTCTACGAGCAGTACTTC. It specifies CASSVEGADSVYEQYF. The full variable domain, completed using reference TRBV9 and TRBJ2-7, is DSGVTQTPKHLITATGQRVTLRCSPRSGDLSVYWYQQSLDQGLQFLIQYYNGEERAKGNILERFSAQQFPDLHSELNLSSLELGDSALYFCASSVEGADSVYEQYFGPGTRLTVT.

The chain links TRBV18 to TRBJ2-3; D not certain. V lost 2 bases to trimming and J lost 1 base, with 1 base between them. The CDR3 has 12 amino acids. Germline lookup yields CDR1 KGHSH and CDR2 LQKENI. In DNA, the CDR3 is TGTGCCAGCTCACCAGGCACAGATACGCAGTATTTT. This gives the protein CASSPGTDTQYF.

The chain is built from TRBV12-5 and TRBJ1-1; D is uncertain. With 1 base removed from V and 5 bases from J, the gap between germline ends came to 14 bases. Germline loops: CDR1 LGHNT, CDR2 FRNRAP. The CDR3 consists of 15 residues. CDR3 coding DNA: TGTGCTAGTGGTTTGGGTAGCTCAGGAAAGACTGAAGCTTTCTTT. Translation: CASGLGSSGKTEAFF.

The chain carries TRBV4-3 and TRBJ1-5, with 7 bases fitting TRBD1. CDR1 and CDR2 (germline): LGHNA, YSLEER. V shed 4 bases, J shed 2 bases, and the junction held 8 bases outside the gene matches. The CDR3 is 16 residues long. The CDR3 nucleotides are TGCGCCAGCAGCCCGGGGGAGGGGGCTGGCAATCAGCCCCAGCATTTT. This translates into CASSPGEGAGNQPQHF.

This clone appeared a single time. V and J are TRBV7-2 and TRBJ1-4; TRBD1 matches at 9 bases. The germline gives CDR1 SGHTA, CDR2 FQGNSA. The V and J ends lost 2 bases and 10 bases, in that order; junction bases with no gene match: 17. This CDR3 region has 18 residues. The CDR3 nucleotides read TGTGCCAGCAGCTTAACTGCAGGGGGACAGGGTTCGGCGGGAAAACTGTTTTTT. Its protein is CASSLTAGGQGSAGKLFF.

In this sample, this clone turned up a few times. V and J are TRBV6-5 and TRBJ1-1, with D possibly TRBD1 on 5 matching bases. V gave up 2 bases and J gave up 4 bases, with 8 bases separating them. From germline, CDR1 is MNHEY and CDR2 SVGAGI. The CDR3 covers 13 residues. DNA of the CDR3: TGTGCCAGCAGTTACGGGGGGGTCACTGAAGCTTTCTTT. Translation gives CASSYGGVTEAFF.

This rearrangement joins TRBV9 to TRBJ2-6; possible D gene TRBD1, 5 bases. Germline CDR1 and CDR2: SGDLS and YYNGEE. The CDR3 spans 17 residues. Trimming shortened V by 0 bases and J by 1 base, and 11 bases separated the two germline ends. The CDR3 protein is CASSVGQGTSGANVLTF. As DNA, the CDR3 is TGTGCCAGCAGCGTAGGGCAGGGCACGTCTGGGGCCAACGTCCTGACTTTC.

V and J are TRBV5-5 and TRBJ1-6, with TRBD1 as a possible D gene (5 bases). The V and J ends lost 1 base and 7 bases respectively, with 9 bases between them. This CDR3 comprises 14 residues. CDR1 is SGHKS and CDR2 is YYEKEE in the germline V gene (reference sequence). The CDR3 here is CASSLPPGNSPLHF. The CDR3, as DNA: TGTGCCAGCAGCTTGCCACCAGGGAATTCACCCCTCCACTTT.

This clone came up a few times. The chain employs TRBV7-9 and TRBJ2-3, with 7 positions matching TRBD2. The CDR3 is 15 residues long. The junction had 4 bases not matched to a gene; V was cut back by 2 bases and J by 2 bases. Germline CDR1 and CDR2: SEHNR and FQNEAQ (reference sequence). Here the CDR3 reads CASSLRGGVTDTQYF. CDR3 DNA: TGTGCCAGCAGCTTACGGGGAGGGGTCACAGATACGCAGTATTTT.

The J gene is TRBJ1-5, the V gene TRBV19; 10 bases fit TRBD1. V shed 5 bases and J 4 bases; nucleotides not matched to a gene: 5. Germline loops: CDR1 LNHDA, CDR2 SQIVND (reference sequence). The CDR3 covers 15 residues. The CDR3 DNA reads TGTGCCAGTAGTGCAAGGACAGGGGGTAATCAGCCCCAGCATTTT. It specifies CASSARTGGNQPQHF. The full variable domain, its missing parts supplied by reference TRBV19 and TRBJ1-5, is DGGITQSPKYLFRKEGQNVTLSCEQNLNHDAMYWYRQDPGQGLRLIYYSQIVNDFQKGDIAEGYSVSREKKESFPLTVTSAQKNPTAFYLCASSARTGGNQPQHFGDGTRLSIL.

This chain joins TRBV7-6 and TRBJ1-3; D is uncertain. CDR1 and CDR2 (germline): SGHVS, FNYEAQ. The CDR3 length is 13 residues. Trimming stripped 1 base from V and 9 bases from J, with 10 bases between. The CDR3 sequence is CASSLGQEGTIYF. CDR3 sequence (DNA): TGTGCCAGCAGCTTAGGGCAAGAAGGCACCATATATTTT.

The V gene is TRBV28, the J gene TRBJ2-4, with D possibly being TRBD1 (6 bases). Trimming took 4 bases from V and 0 from J, leaving 13 bases between them. The CDR3 contains 16 residues. CDR1 is MDHEN, CDR2 SYDVKM, per germline. The CDR3 protein is CASSSRTVLAKNIQYF. The CDR3 DNA follows: TGTGCCAGCAGTTCCCGGACAGTTCTAGCCAAAAACATTCAGTACTTC.

This chain connects TRBV6-1 to TRBJ2-5; 7 bases match TRBD1. J gave up 2 bases and V 1 base, and 10 bases lay outside the gene matches. Germline V gene data show CDR1 as MNHNS and CDR2 as SASEGT. The CDR3 consists of 17 residues. CDR3 amino acids: CASSEVSAGGIQETQYF. CDR3 in DNA: TGTGCCAGCAGTGAAGTCAGTGCAGGGGGAATACAAGAGACCCAGTACTTC.